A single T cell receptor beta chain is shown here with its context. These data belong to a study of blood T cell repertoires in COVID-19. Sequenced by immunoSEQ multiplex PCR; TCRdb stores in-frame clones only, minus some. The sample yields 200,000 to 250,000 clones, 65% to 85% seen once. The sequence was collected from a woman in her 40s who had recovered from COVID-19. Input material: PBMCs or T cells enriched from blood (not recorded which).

The DNA for the CDR3 is TGTGCCACCAGTGATTTGAAGGGGCAGGGAAATGAGCAGTTCTTC. It is translated as CATSDLKGQGNEQFF. The chain is built from TRBV24-1 and TRBJ2-1; perhaps TRBD1 as D (5 bases). The V gene's germline CDR1 is KGHDR and CDR2 SFDVKD. Trimming cost V 0 bases and J 7 bases, with 12 bases left between them. The CDR3 extends over 15 amino acids.